The 3 T cell receptor beta chains presented below share a single source sample, sequenced in a study of blood T cell repertoires in COVID-19 (dated by TCRdb to the early 2020s). The library was generated by the immunoSEQ multiplex PCR assay. Entries here come from immuneACCESS through TCRdb and include only in-frame sequences with V and J called. Some clones fail to appear in such tables; in the studies checked, an unresolved V gene covers under half of the shortfall, and the cause of the remainder is unknown. The sample contains 400,000 to 450,000 clones, more than 70% of them found a single time. The ten top clones hold roughly 12% of the sample. Sequenced sample: peripheral blood. The receptor set was obtained from a woman aged 45-65 years with COVID-19, enrolled during active disease.

The gene calls are TRBV5-6 and TRBJ1-1; D may be TRBD1 (6 bases). V lost 5 bases and J lost 5, with 13 bases in between. This CDR3 is 13 amino acids long. Germline V gene sequence: CDR1 SGHDT, CDR2 YYEEEE. CDR3 in DNA: TGTGCCAGCAGTCTCGAGGGGGGGACTGAAGCTTTCTTT. It is translated as CASSLEGGTEAFF.

The rearrangement uses TRBV5-1 and TRBJ2-3, with TRBD1 as a possible D gene (5 bases). The V gene lost 1 base and the J gene lost 4 bases, with 16 bases spanning the gap. Germline V lookup: CDR1 SGHRS, CDR2 YFSETQ. This CDR3 spans 16 amino acids. In nucleotides, the CDR3 is TGCGCCAGCAGCTTGAAGGGGTCCTCGGGCCCAGATACGCAGTATTTT. Protein product: CASSLKGSSGPDTQYF.

This rearrangement joins TRBV6-6 to TRBJ2-7; 7 positions agree with TRBD1. The trim removed 2 bases at V and 2 bases at J, leaving 9 bases unmatched. CDR3 length equals 16 residues. CDR1 is MNHNY, CDR2 SVGAGI, per germline (reference sequence). CDR3 sequence (DNA): TGTGCCAGCAGTTACGATGGTAGGGACAGAGCCTACGAGCAGTACTTC. Residues: CASSYDGRDRAYEQYF.